This entry concerns a single T cell receptor (beta chain). The length of the CDR3 is 13 residues. V shed 4 bases, J shed 7 bases, and the junction held 5 bases outside the gene matches. The germline V gene has CDR1 SGHNT and CDR2 YYREEE (reference sequence). TCRdb's table, derived via immunoSEQ multiplex PCR, lists solely in-frame clones and lacks some. This table holds 150,000 to 200,000 clones, about 85% found once. This record comes from a study of blood T cell repertoires in COVID-19. The chain couples TRBV5-4 to TRBJ1-2, with TRBD1 identical over 9 bases. This TCR was recovered from a woman aged 70 to 79 with COVID-19, enrolled during active disease. What was sequenced was peripheral blood. The chain's CDR3 is CASSPTGGFGYTF. CDR3 nucleotide sequence: TGTGCCAGCAGCCCGACAGGGGGATTTGGCTACACCTTC. The full variable domain, completed using reference TRBV5-4 and TRBJ1-2, is ETGVTQSPTHLIKTRGQQVTLRCSSQSGHNTVSWYQQALGQGPQFIFQYYREEENGRGNFPPRFSGLQFPNYSSELNVNALELDDSALYLCASSPTGGFGYTFGSGTRLTVV.